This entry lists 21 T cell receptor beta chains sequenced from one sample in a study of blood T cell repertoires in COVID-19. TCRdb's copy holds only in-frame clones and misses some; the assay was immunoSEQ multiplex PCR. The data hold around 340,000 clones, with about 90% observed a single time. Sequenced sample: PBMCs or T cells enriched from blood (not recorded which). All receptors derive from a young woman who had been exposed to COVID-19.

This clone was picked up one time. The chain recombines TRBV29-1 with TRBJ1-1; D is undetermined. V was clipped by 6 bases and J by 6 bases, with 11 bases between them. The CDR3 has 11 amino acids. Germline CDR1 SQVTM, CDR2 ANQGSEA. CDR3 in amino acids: CSVPPWPEAFF. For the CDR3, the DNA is TGCAGCGTCCCACCATGGCCTGAAGCTTTCTTT.

CDR3 nucleotide sequence: TGTGCCAGCCTTAGTACCGGGACAGGGGGCTACGAGCAGTACTTC. It specifies CASLSTGTGGYEQYF. The chain has TRBV27 and TRBJ2-7, with 11 bases matching TRBD1. This CDR3 has 15 amino acids. CDR1 is MNHEY, CDR2 SMNVEV, per germline (reference sequence). V gave up 8 bases and J gave up 3 bases; unmatched junction bases: 9.

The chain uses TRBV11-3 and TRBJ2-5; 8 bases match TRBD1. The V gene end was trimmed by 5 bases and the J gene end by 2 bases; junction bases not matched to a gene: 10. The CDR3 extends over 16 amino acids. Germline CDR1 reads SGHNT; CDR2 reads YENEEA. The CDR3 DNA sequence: TGTGCCAGCAGCCCCGGGACAGGAAAAACGCAAGAGACCCAGTACTTC. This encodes CASSPGTGKTQETQYF.

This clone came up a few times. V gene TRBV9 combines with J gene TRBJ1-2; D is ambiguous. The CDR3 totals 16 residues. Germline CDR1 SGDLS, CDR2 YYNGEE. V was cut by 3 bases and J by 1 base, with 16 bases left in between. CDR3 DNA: TGTGCCAGCAGCGCTCCCCGGGAGGCGGTTAACTATGGCTACACCTTC. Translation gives CASSAPREAVNYGYTF.

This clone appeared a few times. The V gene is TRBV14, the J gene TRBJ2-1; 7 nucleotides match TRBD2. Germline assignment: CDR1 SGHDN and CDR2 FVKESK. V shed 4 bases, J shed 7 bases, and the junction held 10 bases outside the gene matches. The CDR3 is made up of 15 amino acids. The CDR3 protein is CASSLRLAVRNEQFF. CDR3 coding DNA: TGTGCCAGCAGCCTTCGACTAGCCGTAAGGAATGAGCAGTTCTTC.

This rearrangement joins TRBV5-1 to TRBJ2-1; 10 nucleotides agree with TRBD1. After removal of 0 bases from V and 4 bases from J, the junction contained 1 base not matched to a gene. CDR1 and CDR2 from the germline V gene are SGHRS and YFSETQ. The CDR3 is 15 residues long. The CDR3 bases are TGCGCCAGCAGCTTGGGGACAGGGGGTTACAATGAGCAGTTCTTC. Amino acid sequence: CASSLGTGGYNEQFF.

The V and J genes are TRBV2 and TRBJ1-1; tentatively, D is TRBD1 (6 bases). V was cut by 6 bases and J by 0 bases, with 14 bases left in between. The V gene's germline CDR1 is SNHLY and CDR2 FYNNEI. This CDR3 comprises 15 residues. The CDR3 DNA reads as TGTGCCAGCAGATGGGGGGGCCGAATGAACACTGAAGCTTTCTTT. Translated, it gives CASRWGGRMNTEAFF.

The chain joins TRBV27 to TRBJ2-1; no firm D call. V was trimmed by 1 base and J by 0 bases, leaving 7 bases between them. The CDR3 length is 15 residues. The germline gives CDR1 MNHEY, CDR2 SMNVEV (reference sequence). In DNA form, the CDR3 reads TGTGCCAGCAGTTTATTGGCAGGCTCCTACAATGAGCAGTTCTTC. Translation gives CASSLLAGSYNEQFF.

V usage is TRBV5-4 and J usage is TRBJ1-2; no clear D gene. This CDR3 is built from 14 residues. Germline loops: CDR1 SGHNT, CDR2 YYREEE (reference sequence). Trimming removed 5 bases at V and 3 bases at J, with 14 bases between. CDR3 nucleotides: TGTGCCAGCAGGCACTCGGAGGTCCACTATGGCTACACCTTC. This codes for CASRHSEVHYGYTF.

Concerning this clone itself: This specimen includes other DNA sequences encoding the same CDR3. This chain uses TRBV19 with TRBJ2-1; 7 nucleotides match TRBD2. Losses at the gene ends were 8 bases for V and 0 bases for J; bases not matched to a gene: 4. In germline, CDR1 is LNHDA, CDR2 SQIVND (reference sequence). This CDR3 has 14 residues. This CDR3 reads CASSRGSSYNEQFF. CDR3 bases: TGTGCCAGTTCTCGCGGGAGCTCCTACAATGAGCAGTTCTTC.

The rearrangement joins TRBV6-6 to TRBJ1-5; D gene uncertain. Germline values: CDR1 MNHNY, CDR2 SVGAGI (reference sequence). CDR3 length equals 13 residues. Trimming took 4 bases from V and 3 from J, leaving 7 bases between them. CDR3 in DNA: TGTGCCAGCAGTTCCCCTCCCAATCAGCCCCAGCATTTT. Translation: CASSSPPNQPQHF.

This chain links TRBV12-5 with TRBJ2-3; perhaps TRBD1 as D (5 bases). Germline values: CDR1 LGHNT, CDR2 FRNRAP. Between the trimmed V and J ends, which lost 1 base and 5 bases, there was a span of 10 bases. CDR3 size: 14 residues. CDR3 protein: CASGLAGSGDTQYF. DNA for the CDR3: TGTGCTAGTGGTTTGGCAGGGTCGGGAGATACGCAGTATTTT.

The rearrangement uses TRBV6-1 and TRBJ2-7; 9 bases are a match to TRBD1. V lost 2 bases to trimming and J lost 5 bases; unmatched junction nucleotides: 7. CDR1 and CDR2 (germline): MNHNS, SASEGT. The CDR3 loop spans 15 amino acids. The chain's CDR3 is CASSEMGQGKNEQYF. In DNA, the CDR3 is TGTGCCAGCAGTGAAATGGGACAGGGAAAGAACGAGCAGTACTTC.

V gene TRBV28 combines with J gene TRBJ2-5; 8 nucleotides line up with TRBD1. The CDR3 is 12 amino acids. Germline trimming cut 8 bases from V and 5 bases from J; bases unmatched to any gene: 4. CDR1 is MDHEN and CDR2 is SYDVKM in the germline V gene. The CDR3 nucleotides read TGTGCCAGCCAAACAGGGGGGGAGACCCAGTACTTC. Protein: CASQTGGETQYF. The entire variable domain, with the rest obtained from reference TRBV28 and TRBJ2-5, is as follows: DVKVTQSSRYLVKRTGEKVFLECVQDMDHENMFWYRQDPGLGLRLIYFSYDVKMKEKGDIPEGYSVSREKKERFSLILESASTNQTSMYLCASQTGGETQYFGPGTRLLVL.

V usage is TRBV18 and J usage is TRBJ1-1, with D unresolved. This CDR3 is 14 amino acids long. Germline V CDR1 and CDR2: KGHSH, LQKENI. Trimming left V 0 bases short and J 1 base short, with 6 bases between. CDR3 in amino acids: CASSPPRGNTEAFF. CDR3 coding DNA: TGTGCCAGCTCACCACCTCGGGGGAACACTGAAGCTTTCTTT.

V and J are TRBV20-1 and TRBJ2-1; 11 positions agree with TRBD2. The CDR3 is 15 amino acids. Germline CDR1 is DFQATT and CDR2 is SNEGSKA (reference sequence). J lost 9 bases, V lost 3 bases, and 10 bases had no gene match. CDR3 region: CSASHPSGRSGEQFF. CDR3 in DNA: TGCAGTGCTAGTCACCCTAGCGGGAGGTCGGGTGAGCAGTTCTTC.

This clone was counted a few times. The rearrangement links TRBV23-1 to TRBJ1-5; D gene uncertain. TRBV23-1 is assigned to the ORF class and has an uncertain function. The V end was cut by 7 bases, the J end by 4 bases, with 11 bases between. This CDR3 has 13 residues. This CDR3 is CASTGWENQPQHF. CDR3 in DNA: TGCGCCAGCACGGGGTGGGAGAATCAGCCCCAGCATTTT.

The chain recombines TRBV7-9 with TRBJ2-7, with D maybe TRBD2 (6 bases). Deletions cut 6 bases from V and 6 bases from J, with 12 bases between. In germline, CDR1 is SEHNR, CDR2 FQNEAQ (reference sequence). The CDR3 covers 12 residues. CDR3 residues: CASRPEGGEQYF. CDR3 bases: TGTGCCAGCAGGCCGGAGGGAGGCGAGCAGTACTTC.

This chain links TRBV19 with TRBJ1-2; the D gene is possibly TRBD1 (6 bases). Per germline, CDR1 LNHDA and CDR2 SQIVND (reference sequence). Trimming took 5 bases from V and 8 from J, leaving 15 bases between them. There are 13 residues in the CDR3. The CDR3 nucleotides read TGTGCCAGTAGTCCCTCCGGGGGGCGGGGCTACACCTTC. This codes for CASSPSGGRGYTF.

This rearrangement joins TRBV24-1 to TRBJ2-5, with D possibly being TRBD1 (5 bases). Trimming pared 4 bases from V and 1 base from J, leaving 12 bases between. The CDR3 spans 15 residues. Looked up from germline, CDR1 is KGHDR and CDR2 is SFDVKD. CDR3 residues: CATSDSGHLQETQYF. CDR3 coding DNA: TGTGCCACCAGTGACTCCGGACACCTCCAAGAGACCCAGTACTTC.

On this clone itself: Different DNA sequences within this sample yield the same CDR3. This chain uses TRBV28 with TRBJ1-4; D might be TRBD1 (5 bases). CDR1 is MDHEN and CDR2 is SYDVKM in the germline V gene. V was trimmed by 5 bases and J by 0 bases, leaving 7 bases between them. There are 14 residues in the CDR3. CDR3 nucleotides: TGTGCCAGCAGTGACAGTGCAACTAATGAAAAACTGTTTTTT. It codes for CASSDSATNEKLFF.